The present T cell receptor (beta chain) was sequenced within a study of molecular identifiers for immune sequencing clone quantification. This clonotype was recorded a few times. A much larger clone differs from this one at a single base, so this may be a read error. Germline CDR1 is MGHRA and CDR2 is YSYEKL. This CDR3 region has 15 residues. Previously described methods and listed TCR primers were used for bulk TCR libraries. TCRdb called the PCR reads again in MiXCR, with one record for every CDR3 protein. The data show over 10,000 distinct CDR3 sequences, around a sixth seen once. The clonotype was recovered from a human donor in good health. Some libraries in this study had Jurkat cell RNA spiked in. Specimen: naive CD8+ T cells from blood, with Jurkat cell RNA spiked in. Subset indicated: FACS-sorted CD8+CD4-CCR7+CD45RA+ naive T cells. The V gene is TRBV4-1, the J gene TRBJ1-4, with TRBD1 matching over 8 bases. This CDR3 is CANSLTGGNDEKLFF. CDR3 sequence (DNA): TGCGCCAACAGCCTAACAGGGGGGAACGATGAAAAACTGTTTTTT.